What follows are 20 T cell receptor beta chains derived from one specimen sequenced in a study of cytomegalovirus exposure and HLA in healthy donors. The PCR made use of 60 Vbeta and 13 Jbeta primers. Generated by immunoSEQ multiplex PCR, the TCRdb table keeps only in-frame clones and is missing some. Here the sample spans a few hundred thousand clones, under 80% being singletons. Sequencing used PBMCs. The receptor set was obtained from a female donor in good health and CMV-seronegative.

The rearrangement links TRBV27 to TRBJ2-1, with TRBD2 identical over 8 bases. The junction had 8 bases not matched to a gene; V was cut back by 4 bases and J by 6 bases. The CDR3 has 15 amino acids. Germline-derived CDR1 and CDR2 are MNHEY and SMNVEV (reference sequence). The CDR3 loop reads CASSSPGGPGNEQFF. The CDR3 DNA follows: TGTGCCAGCAGTTCCCCGGGAGGGCCCGGCAATGAGCAGTTCTTC.

V is TRBV7-2 and J is TRBJ2-7; TRBD1 agrees at 8 bases. From germline, CDR1 is SGHTA and CDR2 FQGNSA. Trimming removed 5 bases from V and 6 bases from J; junction bases left unmatched: 9. The CDR3 is 14 residues long. The CDR3 sequence is CASSEGTGQPEQYF. The DNA of the CDR3 is TGTGCCAGCAGCGAGGGGACAGGTCAGCCCGAGCAGTACTTC.

This chain joins TRBV6-1 and TRBJ2-1; tentatively, D is TRBD2 (6 bases). This CDR3 spans 17 amino acids. Trimming stripped 3 bases from V and 1 base from J, with 16 bases between. Germline V gene data show CDR1 as MNHNS and CDR2 as SASEGT. CDR3 loop: CASSDPGRGLSYNEQFF. The CDR3 bases are TGTGCCAGCAGTGACCCCGGGCGGGGACTTTCCTACAATGAGCAGTTCTTC.

A few counts support this clone. This chain links TRBV9 with TRBJ2-3, with 11 bases that match TRBD2. The junction had 2 bases not matched to a gene; V was cut back by 3 bases and J by 2 bases. Germline assignment: CDR1 SGDLS and CDR2 YYNGEE. This CDR3 spans 15 amino acids. The DNA for the CDR3 is TGTGCCAGCAGCGAGGGACTAGCGGACACAGATACGCAGTATTTT. Its protein product is CASSEGLADTDTQYF. Drawing the rest from reference TRBV9 and TRBJ2-3, the complete variable domain is DSGVTQTPKHLITATGQRVTLRCSPRSGDLSVYWYQQSLDQGLQFLIQYYNGEERAKGNILERFSAQQFPDLHSELNLSSLELGDSALYFCASSEGLADTDTQYFGPGTRLTVL.

This clone has just a few counts. CDR3 amino acids: CASSPGTSGTNEQFF. In DNA form, the CDR3 reads TGTGCCAGCAGCCCCGGGACTAGCGGGACTAATGAGCAGTTCTTC. The genes are TRBV7-3 and TRBJ2-1; TRBD2 matches at 13 bases. Trimming removed 5 bases from V and 7 bases from J; junction bases left unmatched: 5. The CDR3 sequence is 15 residues long. Germline CDR1 is SGHTA and CDR2 is FQGTGA.

This chain joins TRBV7-6 and TRBJ2-2; D not resolved. CDR1 SGHVS and CDR2 FNYEAQ come from the germline V gene. The CDR3 covers 13 residues. The V end lost 3 bases, the J end lost 4 bases, and 6 bases lay between the germline ends. CDR3 amino acids: CASSFYSTGELFF. In nucleotides, the CDR3 is TGTGCCAGCAGCTTCTACAGCACCGGGGAGCTGTTTTTT.

This chain joins TRBV20-1 and TRBJ2-2; D is uncertain. The CDR3 contains 11 residues. Germline V gives CDR1 DFQATT, CDR2 SNEGSKA (reference sequence). V shed 1 base and J shed 7 bases, with 4 bases lying between them. The CDR3 region is CSARGLGELFF. CDR3 DNA sequence: TGCAGTGCTAGAGGACTCGGGGAGCTGTTTTTT.

This clone has only one observation. The J gene is TRBJ2-1, the V gene TRBV4-1; 7 bases fit TRBD2. Germline lookup yields CDR1 MGHRA and CDR2 YSYEKL. The CDR3 runs to 16 residues. V lost 4 bases, J lost 1 base, and 7 bases stayed unmatched. The CDR3 DNA reads TGCGCCAGCAGCCTCTTTACTAGCGATTCCTACAATGAGCAGTTCTTC. It yields the protein CASSLFTSDSYNEQFF.

V and J are TRBV18 and TRBJ2-7; no definite D call. The CDR3 sequence is 13 residues long. The V and J ends lost 3 bases and 2 bases respectively, with 8 bases between them. Germline values: CDR1 KGHSH, CDR2 LQKENI. In nucleotides, the CDR3 is TGTGCCAGCTCACCCCTTACGGCCTACGAGCAGTACTTC. This translates into CASSPLTAYEQYF.

The chain is built from TRBV5-1 and TRBJ1-5; D remains unclear. This CDR3 is built from 15 residues. The V gene's germline CDR1 is SGHRS and CDR2 YFSETQ. The V end lost 4 bases, the J end lost 2 bases, and 13 bases lay between the germline ends. The CDR3 is CASSILGDGNQPQHF. The CDR3 DNA sequence: TGCGCCAGCAGCATCCTCGGGGATGGCAATCAGCCCCAGCATTTT.

This rearrangement joins TRBV5-8 to TRBJ2-5, with 9 bases matching TRBD1. This CDR3 comprises 15 residues. Per the germline V gene, CDR1 is SGHTS and CDR2 is YDEGEE. V was pared by 2 bases and J by 3 bases, with 5 bases of the junction left unmatched. The CDR3 region has the DNA TGTGCCAGCAGCTTCCTTCGGGACAGGGAAGAGACCCAGTACTTC. Amino acid sequence: CASSFLRDREETQYF.

The CDR3 sequence is CASRTGEAANTGELFF. The CDR3, as DNA: TGTGCCAGTAGAACAGGGGAGGCCGCGAACACCGGGGAGCTGTTTTTT. This sequence joins TRBV19 and TRBJ2-2; a weak D match, TRBD1 (7 bases). The germline CDR1 and CDR2 sequences are LNHDA and SQIVND (reference sequence). This CDR3 is 16 amino acids long. Trimming shortened V by 6 bases and J by 0 bases, and 14 bases separated the two germline ends.

The V gene is TRBV6-5, the J gene TRBJ1-1; D unresolved. The CDR3 covers 13 residues. V lost 3 bases and J lost 0, with 5 bases in between. Germline V gene lookup returns CDR1 MNHEY and CDR2 SVGAGI. The CDR3 region is CASSYQLNTEAFF. DNA for the CDR3: TGTGCCAGCAGTTATCAGTTGAACACTGAAGCTTTCTTT.

This chain connects TRBV7-2 to TRBJ2-7; 11 nucleotides line up with TRBD2. The CDR3 runs 14 residues. V dropped 5 bases and J dropped 3; count of bases not matched to a gene: 3. Germline CDR1 and CDR2: SGHTA and FQGNSA. CDR3 region: CASSPGTSGYEQYF. The DNA of the CDR3 is TGTGCCAGCAGCCCTGGGACTAGCGGCTACGAGCAGTACTTC.

The rearrangement joins TRBV9 to TRBJ2-3, with 7 bases that match TRBD1. The germline gives CDR1 SGDLS, CDR2 YYNGEE. Losses at the gene ends were 0 bases for V and 4 bases for J; bases not matched to a gene: 5. CDR3 length equals 15 residues. The CDR3 is CASSVAHRGSDTQYF. In DNA, the CDR3 is TGTGCCAGCAGCGTAGCCCACAGGGGTTCAGATACGCAGTATTTT.

The chain couples TRBV5-1 to TRBJ2-2; 9 bases are a match to TRBD1. Germline V gene data show CDR1 as SGHRS and CDR2 as YFSETQ. Losses at the gene ends were 0 bases for V and 5 bases for J; bases not matched to a gene: 5. The CDR3 covers 16 residues. The CDR3 nucleotides read TGCGCCAGCAGCTTGGATGGACAGGGGTGGACCGGGGAGCTGTTTTTT. Protein sequence: CASSLDGQGWTGELFF.

The chain combines TRBV11-3 with TRBJ2-1; 9 nucleotides line up with TRBD2. Per the germline V gene, CDR1 is SGHNT and CDR2 is YENEEA. V was clipped by 5 bases and J by 8 bases; unmatched bases: 16. This CDR3 is 17 amino acids long. The DNA for the CDR3 is TGTGCCAGCAGCCCCCCTAAGCGGGAGGTCCCATCCGATGAGCAGTTCTTC. As protein: CASSPPKREVPSDEQFF.

The rearrangement links TRBV6-5 to TRBJ1-2, with D maybe TRBD1 (5 bases). There are 13 residues in the CDR3. Deletions cut 6 bases from V and 3 bases from J, with 11 bases between. The V gene's germline CDR1 is MNHEY and CDR2 SVGAGI. DNA of the CDR3: TGTGCCAGCAGGGTCTCGGGGGACTATGGCTACACCTTC. Protein product: CASRVSGDYGYTF.

This clone was detected only once. V gene TRBV7-7 combines with J gene TRBJ2-1; TRBD2 aligns across 7 bases. Germline CDR1 is SSHAT and CDR2 is FNYEAQ (reference sequence). With V trimmed by 5 bases and J by 6 bases, 13 bases remained unmatched. The CDR3 runs to 16 residues. CDR3 nucleotide sequence: TGTGCCAGCAGCCCCGGGCCGTTAGCGGGCCCCAATGAGCAGTTCTTC. Protein: CASSPGPLAGPNEQFF. Using reference TRBV7-7 and TRBJ2-1 for the parts outside the CDR3, the full variable domain is GAGVSQSPRYKVTKRGQDVTLRCDPISSHATLYWYQQALGQGPEFLTYFNYEAQPDKSGLPSDRFSAERPEGSISTLTIQRTEQRDSAMYRCASSPGPLAGPNEQFFGPGTRLTVL.

The V and J genes are TRBV13 and TRBJ2-1; TRBD1 matches at 7 bases. Trimming removed 5 bases from V and 12 bases from J; junction bases left unmatched: 19. Looked up from germline, CDR1 is PRHDT and CDR2 is FYEKMQ (reference sequence). The length of the CDR3 is 16 residues. CDR3 nucleotide sequence: TGTGCCAGCAGCATAACAGGGGACCTTAATTGGGTGGGGCAGTTCTTC. This translates into CASSITGDLNWVGQFF.